These 2 T cell receptor beta chains were all obtained from the same sample, sequenced in a study of T cell responses to AZD1222 COVID-19 vaccine. Some clones are missing from TCRdb's copy, which holds only in-frame ones; the method was immunoSEQ multiplex PCR. The sample has more than 95,000 clones, 90% seen once; the top ten hold approximately 4.5%. The source was peripheral blood, collected on day 0 of MenACWY control vaccination. These receptors originate from an adult in good health.

About this clone: This sample includes further DNA sequences coding for the same CDR3. The V call is TRBV30, the J call TRBJ2-7; D is perhaps TRBD1 (6 bases). CDR3 length: 12 amino acids. The V gene's germline CDR1 is GTSNPN and CDR2 SVGIG (reference sequence). Trimming stripped 3 bases from V and 1 base from J, with 7 bases between. As DNA, the CDR3 is TGTGCCTGGAGCGGACAGTCCTACGAGCAGTACTTC. Residues: CAWSGQSYEQYF.

This rearrangement joins TRBV19 to TRBJ2-7; weak D call: TRBD2 (6 bases). This CDR3 comprises 13 residues. V dropped 3 bases and J dropped 3 bases, with 9 bases sitting between them. CDR1 and CDR2 (germline): LNHDA, SQIVND (reference sequence). This CDR3 reads CASSIGLLYEQYF. For the CDR3, the DNA is TGTGCCAGTAGTATTGGACTACTCTACGAGCAGTACTTC.